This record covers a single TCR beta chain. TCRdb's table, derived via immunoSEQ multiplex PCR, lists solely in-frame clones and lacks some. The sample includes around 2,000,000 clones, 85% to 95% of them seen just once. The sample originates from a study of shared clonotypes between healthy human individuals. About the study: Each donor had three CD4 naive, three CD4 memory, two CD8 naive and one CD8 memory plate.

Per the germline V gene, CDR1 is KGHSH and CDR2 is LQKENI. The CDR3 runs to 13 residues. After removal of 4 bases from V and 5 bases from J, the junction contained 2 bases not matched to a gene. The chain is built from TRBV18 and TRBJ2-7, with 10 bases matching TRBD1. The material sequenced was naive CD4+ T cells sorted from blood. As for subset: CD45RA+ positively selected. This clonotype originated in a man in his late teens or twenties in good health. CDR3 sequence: CASSLGTGDEQYF. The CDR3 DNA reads TGTGCCAGCTCACTTGGGACAGGGGACGAGCAGTACTTC.